This TCR beta chain was profiled in a study of blood T cell repertoires in COVID-19. Study-wide context: Collection of acute and convalescent COVID-19 samples took place in the United States, Italy and Spain.

Using immunoSEQ multiplex PCR, the repertoire was profiled, and TCRdb retains in-frame clones only, with some absent. The sample includes a few hundred thousand clones, approximately 80% of them seen just once. A single count supports this clone. Sequenced: peripheral blood. This TCR came from a man aged 55 to 70 with acute or convalescent COVID-19.

The CDR3 DNA reads TGTGCCAGCAGTTTACCCCAGGGAAATCAGCCCCAGCATTTT. Translated: CASSLPQGNQPQHF. The V call is TRBV28, the J call TRBJ1-5; a possible D gene is TRBD1 (5 bases). The CDR3 is 14 residues long. V gave up 2 bases and J gave up 4 bases, with 9 bases separating them. Germline-derived CDR1 and CDR2 are MDHEN and SYDVKM.